The clone carrying this TCR beta chain appeared many times. The antigen is undetermined. This record comes from a study of T cell repertoires in cytomegalovirus infection. Across the study: CMV infection and matching HLA type were both indicated by public TCR beta signatures.

TCRdb independently ran MiXCR on the reads; one entry per CDR3 protein. The sample lists approximately 350,000 distinct CDR3 sequences; 34% were seen once. The CDR3 is 14 residues long. Germline CDR1 is SGHTA and CDR2 is FQGNSA. With V trimmed by 5 bases and J by 3 bases, 6 bases remained unmatched. V usage is TRBV7-2 and J usage is TRBJ1-1; TRBD1 matches at 7 bases. The receptor's source is a human donor in good health (CMV status not recorded). Some clones in this sample may be carry-over from other donors' samples. This specimen consisted of cultured PBMCs, obtained from culture after CMV antigen stimulation. For the CDR3, the DNA is TGTGCCAGCAGCATACAGGGGCGGGACACTGAAGCTTTCTTT. Translating gives CASSIQGRDTEAFF. The full variable domain, with the rest looked up from reference TRBV7-2 and TRBJ1-1, is GAGVSQSPSNKVTEKGKDVELRCDPISGHTALYWYRQSLGQGLEFLIYFQGNSAPDKSGLPSDRFSAERTGGSVSTLTIQRTQQEDSAVYLCASSIQGRDTEAFFGQGTRLTVV.